These 27 T cell receptor beta chains were sequenced from one sample in a study of beta chain features in type 1 diabetes. Broader study findings: Type 1 diabetes patients showed a moderate but significant shortening of TCRB CDR3s in all four CD4+ subsets.

These receptors have no identified antigens. The whole isolated RNA underwent reverse transcription, so sequencing captured expressed TCRB transcripts. The repertoire was sequenced with immunoSEQ multiplex PCR; TCRdb's copy has only in-frame clones and lacks some. The table shows 550,000 to 850,000 clones, with under 15% occurring only once. The sequenced sample was naive CD4+ T cells from blood. These receptors all stem from a man between 18 and 35 years old with type 1 diabetes.

This clone was counted between two and nine times. The sample has other DNA sequences that encode this CDR3 too. The chain links TRBV28 to TRBJ2-1, with 7 bases lining up with TRBD1. J was trimmed by 1 base and V by 4 bases; bases with no gene match: 1. There are 14 residues in the CDR3. Germline CDR1 and CDR2: MDHEN and SYDVKM. The CDR3 loop is CASSSGQSYNEQFF. DNA of the CDR3: TGTGCCAGCAGTTCGGGACAGTCCTACAATGAGCAGTTCTTC. The full variable domain, completed using reference TRBV28 and TRBJ2-1, is DVKVTQSSRYLVKRTGEKVFLECVQDMDHENMFWYRQDPGLGLRLIYFSYDVKMKEKGDIPEGYSVSREKKERFSLILESASTNQTSMYLCASSSGQSYNEQFFGPGTRLTVL.

This chain links TRBV6-5 with TRBJ2-7, with no clear D. This CDR3 is 11 amino acids long. CDR1 and CDR2 from the germline V gene are MNHEY and SVGAGI. Trimming removed 5 bases at V and 7 bases at J, with 9 bases between. This CDR3 is CASSTAGEQYF. Here the CDR3 DNA reads TGTGCCAGCAGTACAGCTGGGGAGCAGTACTTC.

This clone has just a few counts. This rearrangement joins TRBV5-6 to TRBJ2-5, with D possibly TRBD1 on 5 matching bases. V was trimmed by 0 bases and J by 4 bases, leaving 19 bases between them. The CDR3 loop spans 17 amino acids. Germline-derived CDR1 and CDR2 are SGHDT and YYEEEE. This CDR3 is CASSLAGQGGFPETQYF. The DNA for the CDR3 is TGTGCCAGCAGCTTGGCCGGGCAGGGCGGTTTCCCAGAGACCCAGTACTTC.

This rearrangement joins TRBV21-1 to TRBJ2-3; the table's D gene call, TRBD2, was not cross checked with the DNA. TRBV21-1 is classified as a pseudogene. The CDR3 has 14 amino acids. CDR3 sequence (DNA): TGTGCCAGCAGGCCGACTAGCGAGCCAGATACGCAGTATTTT. It specifies CASRPTSEPDTQYF.

About this clone: This sample also contains other DNA sequences that code for the same CDR3. V is TRBV6-5 and J is TRBJ2-7; D remains ambiguous. The CDR3 spans 11 residues. The V end lost 5 bases, the J end lost 3 bases, and 5 bases lay between the germline ends. Germline CDR1 and CDR2: MNHEY and SVGAGI. DNA for the CDR3: TGTGCCAGCAGTACCAGCTACGAGCAGTACTTC. Translated, it gives CASSTSYEQYF.

In its sample, this clone was seen a few times. The chain combines TRBV6-6 with TRBJ1-1; D gene ambiguous. V was pared by 5 bases and J by 7 bases, with 11 bases between. The CDR3 has 12 residues. Per the germline V gene, CDR1 is MNHNY and CDR2 is SVGAGI (reference sequence). In DNA form, the CDR3 reads TGTGCCAGCAGTCTCCGGGAAGTTGAAGCTTTCTTT. Amino acids: CASSLREVEAFF.

The chain links TRBV19 to TRBJ2-5; D is perhaps TRBD2 (6 bases). V was trimmed by 8 bases and J by 2 bases, leaving 15 bases between them. The CDR3 spans 14 residues. The germline V gene encodes CDR1 LNHDA and CDR2 SQIVND (reference sequence). The CDR3 DNA is TGTGCCAGTGGGCGCGGGGACGTACAAGAGACCCAGTACTTC. Translation gives CASGRGDVQETQYF.

V and J are TRBV5-1 and TRBJ2-7; tentatively, D is TRBD1 or TRBD2 (5 bases each). Germline values: CDR1 SGHRS, CDR2 YFSETQ. V gave up 0 bases and J gave up 3 bases, with 13 bases separating them. The CDR3 consists of 15 residues. The CDR3 region is CASSLDGRGDYEQYF. CDR3 sequence (DNA): TGCGCCAGCAGCTTGGATGGACGAGGGGACTACGAGCAGTACTTC.

This clone was seen a few times. The chain couples TRBV10-3 to TRBJ1-4; 10 bases match TRBD1. The CDR3 runs 15 residues. Germline loops: CDR1 ENHRY, CDR2 SYGVKD. V shed 0 bases, J shed 7 bases, and the junction held 2 bases outside the gene matches. The CDR3 region has the DNA TGTGCCATCAGTGAGTCGGGACAGGGGCGTGAAAAACTGTTTTTT. Amino acid sequence: CAISESGQGREKLFF.

The sample holds a few counts of this clone. V usage is TRBV6-6 and J usage is TRBJ2-5, with TRBD1 identical over 9 bases. The CDR3 has 15 amino acids. The V gene's germline CDR1 is MNHNY and CDR2 SVGAGI (reference sequence). V gave up 2 bases and J gave up 4 bases; unmatched junction bases: 5. CDR3 nucleotide sequence: TGTGCCAGCAGTTACGGACAGGGGTCCGGAGAGACCCAGTACTTC. Protein: CASSYGQGSGETQYF.

This clone has only a few counts. The chain couples TRBV29-1 to TRBJ1-2, with 10 bases fitting TRBD1. J lost 3 bases, V lost 3 bases, and 4 bases had no gene match. Germline CDR1 reads SQVTM; CDR2 reads ANQGSEA. The CDR3 is 14 amino acids. CDR3 DNA: TGCAGCGTTGACCGGGACAGGGGTCACTATGGCTACACCTTC. Its protein is CSVDRDRGHYGYTF.

V is TRBV30 and J is TRBJ1-6, with D maybe TRBD1 (6 bases). Trimming shortened V by 2 bases and J by 8 bases, and 16 bases separated the two germline ends. The CDR3 spans 15 residues. Germline V gene sequence: CDR1 GTSNPN, CDR2 SVGIG (reference sequence). The chain's CDR3 is CAWSFTGSGHSPLHF. The DNA of the CDR3 is TGTGCCTGGAGTTTTACAGGGAGCGGCCATTCACCCCTCCACTTT.

This clone occurred a few times. This rearrangement joins TRBV15 to TRBJ1-5, with D possibly matching TRBD1 (6 bases). V shed 7 bases and J shed 3 bases, with 16 bases lying between them. CDR1 is LNHNV, CDR2 YYDKDF, per germline (reference sequence). The CDR3 is 15 amino acids. The CDR3 nucleotides are TGTGCCACCACCTGGGGGCCAGCCCCCAATCAGCCCCAGCATTTT. This codes for CATTWGPAPNQPQHF.

The chain combines TRBV7-9 with TRBJ1-5; D possibly corresponds to TRBD1 (5 bases). CDR3 length equals 14 residues. Germline CDR1 SEHNR, CDR2 FQNEAQ (reference sequence). Trimming removed 1 base at V and 6 bases at J, with 10 bases between. The CDR3 loop reads CASSLEGVGQPQHF. The CDR3 nucleotides read TGTGCCAGCAGCTTAGAAGGGGTAGGTCAGCCCCAGCATTTT.

This clone was detected a few times. The CDR3 is CASRASGSPLHF. The CDR3 nucleotides are TGTGCCAGCAGAGCCAGTGGTTCACCCCTCCACTTT. The chain is built from TRBV2 and TRBJ1-6; no clear D gene. Looked up from germline, CDR1 is SNHLY and CDR2 is FYNNEI. V was pared by 6 bases and J by 9 bases, with 9 bases between. The CDR3 has 12 amino acids.

This chain uses TRBV29-1 with TRBJ1-2, with D possibly TRBD1 on 5 matching bases. The CDR3 length is 12 residues. Trimming took 7 bases from V and 2 from J, leaving 11 bases between them. Germline CDR1 SQVTM, CDR2 ANQGSEA. The CDR3 DNA reads as TGCAGCGCAGGGTTGTACAACTATGGCTACACCTTC. Protein: CSAGLYNYGYTF.

The chain couples TRBV12-5 to TRBJ1-5; TRBD1 matches at 8 bases. The CDR3 length is 16 residues. Germline CDR1 is LGHNT and CDR2 is FRNRAP. The J segment lost 5 bases and the V segment lost 0 bases, leaving 6 bases of the junction unmatched. CDR3 DNA: TGTGCTAGTGGTTTGGTAGTGGACAGGGTACATCAGCCCCAGCATTTT. Residues: CASGLVVDRVHQPQHF.

This clone has only a few counts. The gene calls are TRBV7-9 and TRBJ2-1; TRBD2 is a possible D gene (5 bases). Trimming cost V 5 bases and J 0 bases, with 11 bases left between them. This CDR3 has 15 amino acids. Germline loops: CDR1 SEHNR, CDR2 FQNEAQ (reference sequence). The CDR3 region is CASSPIRDSYNEQFF. Written as DNA, the CDR3 is TGTGCCAGCAGCCCCATCCGGGACTCCTACAATGAGCAGTTCTTC. Combining the CDR3 with reference TRBV7-9 and TRBJ2-1 gives the whole variable domain DTGVSQNPRHKITKRGQNVTFRCDPISEHNRLYWYRQTLGQGPEFLTYFQNEAQLEKSRLLSDRFSAERPKGSFSTLEIQRTEQGDSAMYLCASSPIRDSYNEQFFGPGTRLTVL.

This clone was counted only a few times. This chain joins TRBV7-9 and TRBJ1-2; D possibly corresponds to TRBD1 (5 bases). The V gene's germline CDR1 is SEHNR and CDR2 FQNEAQ (reference sequence). The V end lost 5 bases, the J end lost 7 bases, and 11 bases lay between the germline ends. The CDR3 has 12 amino acids. The CDR3 protein is CASSTQGTGYTF. CDR3 sequence (DNA): TGTGCCAGCAGCACGCAAGGGACTGGCTACACCTTC.

With regard to this clone: This specimen includes other DNA sequences encoding the same CDR3. The rearrangement joins TRBV7-9 to TRBJ1-1, with D tentatively TRBD1 (5 bases). Germline V gene data show CDR1 as SEHNR and CDR2 as FQNEAQ (reference sequence). Trimming removed 1 base from V and 1 base from J, with 7 bases in between. There are 14 residues in the CDR3. The CDR3 here is CASSLGQGNTEAFF. The CDR3 nucleotides read TGTGCCAGCAGCTTAGGCCAGGGGAACACTGAAGCTTTCTTT. The whole variable domain, filled in from reference TRBV7-9 and TRBJ1-1, reads DTGVSQNPRHKITKRGQNVTFRCDPISEHNRLYWYRQTLGQGPEFLTYFQNEAQLEKSRLLSDRFSAERPKGSFSTLEIQRTEQGDSAMYLCASSLGQGNTEAFFGQGTRLTVV.

The V call is TRBV2, the J call TRBJ2-7; D ambiguous. This CDR3 comprises 12 residues. V was trimmed by 6 bases and J by 6 bases, leaving 12 bases between them. Germline V gene data show CDR1 as SNHLY and CDR2 as FYNNEI. CDR3 sequence reads: CASSLDFGEQYF. CDR3 coding DNA: TGTGCCAGCAGCCTTGACTTTGGCGAGCAGTACTTC.

The V call is TRBV6-5, the J call TRBJ2-5, with D possibly being TRBD2 (5 bases). Germline assignment: CDR1 MNHEY and CDR2 SVGAGI. CDR3 length: 14 amino acids. V lost 6 bases and J lost 7, with 18 bases in between. The CDR3 region has the DNA TGTGCCAGCAGCGTCTGGAAGGCGGGTGGGACCCAGTACTTC. Translating gives CASSVWKAGGTQYF.

This clone appeared a few times. The identical CDR3 is also encoded by other nucleotide sequences in the sample. The V gene is TRBV18, the J gene TRBJ2-3, with 9 nucleotides matching TRBD2. Germline CDR1 reads KGHSH; CDR2 reads LQKENI. The CDR3 sequence is 14 residues long. J lost 1 base, V lost 4 bases, and 0 bases had no gene match. In nucleotides, the CDR3 is TGTGCCAGCTCACTAGCGGGGGGCACAGATACGCAGTATTTT. It translates to CASSLAGGTDTQYF. Variable domain in full (rest from reference TRBV18 and TRBJ2-3): NAGVMQNPRHLVRRRGQEARLRCSPMKGHSHVYWYRQLPEEGLKFMVYLQKENIIDESGMPKERFSAEFPKEGPSILRIQQVVRGDSAAYFCASSLAGGTDTQYFGPGTRLTVL.

CDR3 residues: CSGVGQGNTDTQYF. DNA of the CDR3: TGCAGCGGTGTGGGACAGGGAAACACAGATACGCAGTATTTT. The chain employs TRBV29-1 and TRBJ2-3; TRBD1 matches at 9 bases. CDR1 and CDR2 (germline): SQVTM, ANQGSEA. This CDR3 contains 14 residues. V trimming: 7 bases; J trimming: 2 bases; junction bases outside the gene matches: 7.

V gene TRBV4-2 combines with J gene TRBJ1-5; 8 positions agree with TRBD1. Losses at the gene ends were 1 base for V and 2 bases for J; bases not matched to a gene: 4. CDR1 LGHNA and CDR2 YNFKEQ come from the germline V gene. The length of the CDR3 is 16 residues. CDR3 in DNA: TGTGCCAGCAGCCAAGCGGGGGGACAGGGCAATCAGCCCCAGCATTTT. Translated, it gives CASSQAGGQGNQPQHF.

The chain has TRBV19 and TRBJ1-2, with D unresolved. The CDR3 covers 13 residues. Germline V gives CDR1 LNHDA, CDR2 SQIVND (reference sequence). V was cut by 7 bases and J by 4 bases, with 13 bases left in between. CDR3 bases: TGTGCCAGTACTACGGACGAACCCTATGGCTACACCTTC. It specifies CASTTDEPYGYTF.

The rearrangement links TRBV29-1 to TRBJ2-3; a weak D match, TRBD2 (5 bases). Germline V gene lookup returns CDR1 SQVTM and CDR2 ANQGSEA. The CDR3 loop spans 14 amino acids. With 8 bases removed from V and 1 base from J, the gap between germline ends came to 16 bases. CDR3 sequence (DNA): TGCAGCCCCGCTGGGCCCGGGGGCACAGATACGCAGTATTTT. The encoded protein is CSPAGPGGTDTQYF.